This entry describes one T cell receptor beta chain. Additional DNA sequences in this sample encode the identical CDR3. Profiled with immunoSEQ multiplex PCR; TCRdb holds only in-frame clones, not every one. Of fewer than 350,000 clones in the sample, more than 80% are singletons; the top ten hold roughly 7%. The CDR3 is 13 residues long. Germline CDR1 SGHTA, CDR2 FQGNSA. V dropped 5 bases and J dropped 1 base, with 7 bases sitting between them. In Seattle, patients joined the study during active infection and were tracked longitudinally. The sample is drawn from a study of blood T cell repertoires in COVID-19. Across the whole study: Samples of COVID-19 (acute and convalescent) were obtained from the United States, Italy and Spain. From T cells, B-cell-depleted T cells, or PBMCs came the material, which was cDNA or gDNA.

This TCR was sampled from a young woman with COVID-19, enrolled during active disease. V is TRBV7-2 and J is TRBJ2-3, with D tentatively TRBD1 (5 bases). The source material was peripheral blood. The CDR3 loop reads CASSQGGTDTQYF. In DNA form, the CDR3 reads TGTGCCAGCAGCCAAGGGGGCACAGATACGCAGTATTTT.